The following is a TCR beta chain sequence with its context. Its antigen specificity is not known. Nothing much larger sits one base from this clone, and base qualities are not available. This entry comes from a study of T cell changes during pregnancy in multiple sclerosis (dated by TCRdb to the late 2010s). Some background on the complete study: Changes in the T cell repertoire over the course of pregnancy were examined in this study in women with multiple sclerosis.

The junction shows trimming of 3 bases on V and 5 bases on J, plus 17 bases between the germline ends. From the cysteine through the phenylalanine, the CDR3 covers 15 amino acids. Only the CDR3 part of the read is kept: 45 bases, read in frame from the first base. The germline V gene encodes CDR1 SGHTA and CDR2 FQGNSA. Receptor amplification or capture employed the immunoSEQ multiplex PCR assay. TCRdb took over this immuneACCESS table, retaining in-frame rearrangements with V and J assigned. Such tables are incomplete; in checked studies, under half of the missing clones stem from an unresolved V gene, and the remainder is unexplained. This sample is represented by about 59,000 clones; over 90% of them were singletons. The top ten constitute approximately 2.5% of the sample.

This clonotype originated in a female donor with multiple sclerosis, enrolled in a pregnancy study. The chain uses TRBV7-2 and TRBJ2-7; a tentative D match to TRBD2 spans 5 bases. Source: CD8+ T cells from peripheral blood mononuclear cells, taken in the third trimester of pregnancy. The CDR3 is CASSFGPKRPHEQYF. The DNA sequence is given as TGTGCCAGCAGCTTTGGGCCGAAGCGGCCTCACGAGCAGTACTTC. This CDR3, with the reference TRBV7-2 and TRBJ2-7 proteins standing in past its ends, gives the full variable domain GAGVSQSPSNKVTEKGKDVELRCDPISGHTALYWYRQSLGQGLEFLIYFQGNSAPDKSGLPSDRFSAERTGGSVSTLTIQRTQQEDSAVYLCASSFGPKRPHEQYFGPGTRLTVT.